The clone carrying this TCR beta chain was counted between two and nine times. These data are taken from a study of blood T cell repertoires in COVID-19. CDR3 length: 12 residues. Looked up from germline, CDR1 is SGHVS and CDR2 is FNYEAQ. The V end was cut by 5 bases, the J end by 3 bases, with 8 bases between. The assay was immunoSEQ multiplex PCR, and TCRdb's table has in-frame clones only and misses some. This table holds 220,000 or so clones, approximately 80% found once. This sequence joins TRBV7-6 and TRBJ2-7; possible D gene TRBD1, 6 bases. This TCR derives from a young man with active or convalescent COVID-19. What was sequenced was peripheral blood. CDR3 in DNA: TGTGCCAGCAGCCAGGGGCTCTACGAGCAGTACTTC. Translating it yields CASSQGLYEQYF.